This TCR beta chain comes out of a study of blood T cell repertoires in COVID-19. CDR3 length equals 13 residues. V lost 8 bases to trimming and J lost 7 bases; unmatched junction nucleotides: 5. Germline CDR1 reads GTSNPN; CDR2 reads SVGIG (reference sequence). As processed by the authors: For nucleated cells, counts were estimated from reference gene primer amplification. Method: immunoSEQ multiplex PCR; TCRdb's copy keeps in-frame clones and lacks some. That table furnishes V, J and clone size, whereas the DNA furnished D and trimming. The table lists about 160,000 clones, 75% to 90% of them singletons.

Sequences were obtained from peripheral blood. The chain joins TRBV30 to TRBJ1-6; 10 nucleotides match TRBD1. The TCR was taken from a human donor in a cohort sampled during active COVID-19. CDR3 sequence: CAGTGAYNSPLHF. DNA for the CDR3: TGTGCCGGGACAGGGGCTTACAATTCACCCCTCCACTTT.